What follows are 4 T cell receptor beta chains derived from one specimen sequenced in a study of cytomegalovirus exposure and HLA in healthy donors. The PCR had 60 Vbeta and 13 Jbeta primers. The protocol was immunoSEQ multiplex PCR, while the TCRdb copy is restricted to in-frame clones and leaves out a portion. Of approximately 120,000 clones in the sample, over 70% were seen once. The sequencing sample was made of PBMCs. The receptors were gathered from a female donor in good health and CMV-seronegative.

In this sample, this clone turned up a few times. The V and J genes are TRBV15 and TRBJ2-2; D possibly corresponds to TRBD1 (5 bases). CDR1 is LNHNV and CDR2 is YYDKDF in the germline V gene (reference sequence). The CDR3 covers 18 residues. V was shortened by 3 bases and J by 7 bases, with 24 bases between the two germline ends. This CDR3 is CATSSSQTATRLNGELFF. The CDR3 DNA is TGTGCCACCAGCAGCTCCCAGACAGCTACCCGACTTAACGGGGAGCTGTTTTTT.

The chain has TRBV11-2 and TRBJ2-7, with 9 bases lining up with TRBD2. Per germline, CDR1 SGHAT and CDR2 FQNNGV. The CDR3 length is 15 residues. Losses at the gene ends were 5 bases for V and 2 bases for J; bases not matched to a gene: 7. The CDR3 nucleotides are TGTGCCAGCAGCCGGTCGGCGGGGGGGCCCTACGAGCAGTACTTC. It specifies CASSRSAGGPYEQYF.

The V call is TRBV5-5, the J call TRBJ1-2; D not certain. The CDR3 consists of 12 residues. Looked up from germline, CDR1 is SGHKS and CDR2 is YYEKEE (reference sequence). Trimming stripped 4 bases from V and 5 bases from J, with 9 bases between. The CDR3 reads CASSLRYYGYTF. Written as DNA, the CDR3 is TGTGCCAGCAGCCTGAGATATTATGGCTACACCTTC.

The chain joins TRBV7-9 to TRBJ2-2; tentatively, D is TRBD2 (7 bases). This CDR3 contains 15 residues. Germline CDR1 and CDR2: SEHNR and FQNEAQ (reference sequence). Trimming pared 4 bases from V and 3 bases from J, leaving 12 bases between. The CDR3 loop is CASSSGGRDTGELFF. The CDR3 DNA follows: TGTGCCAGCAGCTCGGGGGGCAGGGACACCGGGGAGCTGTTTTTT.